Each of the 2 T cell receptor beta chains below was sequenced from the same sample in a study of T cells after yellow fever vaccination. TCRdb re-analysed the 5' RACE reads in MiXCR, keeping a single row per CDR3 protein. The sample yields around 310,000 distinct CDR3 sequences, around 3.9% seen once. This material consisted of PBMCs, taken on the day of the yellow fever booster vaccination. These receptors originate from a man in his late teens or twenties who received the YFV17D yellow fever vaccine.

Only a few counts were recorded for this clonotype. The chain uses TRBV18 and TRBJ1-2; D not resolved. Deletions cut 3 bases from V and 2 bases from J, with 7 bases between. Germline values: CDR1 KGHSH, CDR2 LQKENI. The CDR3 is made up of 13 amino acids. CDR3 bases: TGTGCCAGCTCACCGGAAGTGAACTATGGCTACACCTTC. This encodes CASSPEVNYGYTF.

This clonotype was counted only a few times. This chain joins TRBV7-9 and TRBJ2-7, with 7 bases fitting TRBD1. Trimming took 2 bases from V and 9 from J; bases not matched to a gene: 4. The CDR3 contains 12 residues. The germline CDR1 and CDR2 sequences are SEHNR and FQNEAQ (reference sequence). This CDR3 is CASSLQGDVQYF. CDR3 bases: TGTGCCAGCAGCTTACAGGGGGATGTGCAGTACTTC.